Listed below are T cell receptor beta chains from one sample, sequenced in a study of metastatic and nonmetastatic thyroid tumors. TCRdb called clones again from the PCR reads with MiXCR. Of 4,000 to 4,500 clones in the sample, about 33% were seen once. Sequenced material: adjacent normal tissue. The receptor source for this set is a male donor with papillary thyroid cancer or a benign thyroid nodule (not recorded which). Some clones in this sample may be carry-over from other donors' samples. Each CDR3 is given with its conserved first and last residue. D genes are given only for firm matches. Not every row has a clone size; where given, it reads once, few, many or a size class.

TRBJ2-7 few - TRBV24-1 CATSDLEDEQYF TGTGCCACCAGTGATTTAGAGGACGAGCAGTACTTC
TRBJ2-1 few - TRBV28 CASSYGTPSYNEQFF TGTGCCAGCAGTTACGGGACTCCCAGTTACAATGAGCAGTTCTTC
TRBJ1-1 few TRBD1 TRBV2 CASSGNRGGTEAFF TGTGCCAGCAGCGGTAACAGGGGAGGCACTGAAGCTTTCTTT
TRBJ2-2 few TRBD1 TRBV12-3/TRBV12-4 CASSIQGMGVGELFF TGTGCCAGCAGTATACAGGGGATGGGAGTCGGGGAGCTGTTTTTT
TRBJ1-5 few - TRBV20-1 CSARDRQGGGQPQHF TGCAGTGCTAGAGATAGGCAGGGAGGCGGTCAGCCCCAGCATTTT
TRBJ2-1 - - TRBV10-1 CASSPLLAYNEQFF TGCGCCAGCAGTCCCCTCCTTGCATACAATGAGCAGTTCTTC
TRBJ2-3 few - TRBV12-3/TRBV12-4 CASSLRQGSDTQYF TGTGCCAGCAGTTTACGGCAGGGCTCAGATACGCAGTATTTT
TRBJ1-5 once TRBD1 TRBV13 CASSLGGQGDQPQHF TGTGCCAGCAGCTTAGGTGGACAGGGCGATCAGCCCCAGCATTTT
TRBJ1-4 - TRBD1 TRBV30 CAWRRRGTGPFNEKLFF TGTGCCTGGAGGAGGCGGGGGACAGGGCCTTTTAATGAAAAACTGTTTTTT
TRBJ2-7 few - TRBV12-3/TRBV12-4 CASSTGPHEQYF TGTGCCAGCAGTACAGGGCCCCACGAGCAGTACTTC
TRBJ1-1 - TRBD1 TRBV19 CASTRGQGALRNTEAFF TGTGCCAGTACCAGGGGACAGGGGGCCCTCAGGAACACTGAAGCTTTCTTT
TRBJ2-2 - - TRBV28 CASSIQGFNTGELFF TGTGCCAGTAGTATTCAGGGATTTAACACCGGGGAGCTGTTTTTT
TRBJ2-3 - - TRBV30 CAWSKTGSDTDTQYF TGTGCCTGGAGCAAAACAGGGAGCGACACAGATACGCAGTATTTT
TRBJ2-2 few - TRBV6-1 CASKVPEGFTGELFF TGTGCCAGCAAGGTGCCAGAGGGCTTCACCGGGGAGCTGTTTTTT
TRBJ2-1 - - TRBV13 CASSPLLGSRDNEQFF TGTGCCAGCAGCCCGCTTTTAGGGTCCCGTGACAATGAGCAGTTCTTC
TRBJ2-1 - - TRBV9 CASSVGSYNEQFF TGTGCCAGCAGCGTAGGCTCCTACAATGAGCAGTTCTTC
TRBJ2-3 medium-sized - TRBV5-1 CASSQGLGVGDTQYF TGCGCCAGCAGCCAGGGACTTGGGGTAGGAGATACGCAGTATTTT
TRBJ1-5 few - TRBV4-3 CASTPDRESNQPQHF TGCGCCAGCACCCCCGACCGGGAAAGCAATCAGCCCCAGCATTTT
TRBJ2-1 - TRBD2 TRBV11-2 CASSQGLAGGNEQFF TGTGCCAGCAGCCAGGGACTAGCGGGAGGCAATGAGCAGTTCTTC
TRBJ2-1 - TRBD2 TRBV9 CASSAGLAGGFGNEQFF TGTGCCAGCAGCGCGGGACTAGCGGGAGGGTTCGGTAATGAGCAGTTCTTC
TRBJ1-6 few - TRBV7-2 CASRDAGAPLHF TGTGCCAGCAGAGACGCGGGGGCACCCCTCCACTTT
TRBJ2-2 medium-sized TRBD2 TRBV10-3 CATMKLSGGVNTGELFF TGTGCCACTATGAAACTTAGCGGGGGAGTTAACACCGGGGAGCTGTTTTTT
TRBJ1-1 - - TRBV12-3/TRBV12-4 CASSLTVNTEAFF TGTGCCAGCAGCCTGACAGTGAACACTGAAGCTTTCTTT
TRBJ2-7 few - TRBV6-2/TRBV6-3 CASSYRESASYEQYF TGTGCCAGCAGTTACAGGGAATCTGCCTCCTACGAGCAGTACTTC
TRBJ2-3 few - TRBV12-3/TRBV12-4 CASREDRLISTDTQYF TGTGCCAGCAGGGAGGACAGACTAATAAGCACAGATACGCAGTATTTT
TRBJ1-3 few - TRBV6-5 CASSYSQYSGNTIYF TGTGCCAGCAGTTACTCGCAGTACTCTGGAAACACCATATATTTT
TRBJ1-5 - - TRBV6-2/TRBV6-3 CDSTSPGTQHF TGTGACAGCACTTCCCCCGGGACACAGCATTTT
TRBJ2-7 - - TRBV20-1 CSAPAEDLYEQYF TGCAGTGCCCCGGCCGAGGACCTCTACGAGCAGTACTTC
TRBJ2-3 - - TRBV10-2 CASSETDRRDTQYF TGCGCCAGCAGTGAGACCGACAGGAGAGATACGCAGTATTTT
TRBJ2-2 - - TRBV6-1 CGWCESPGGRGELFF TGTGGGTGGTGTGAATCCCCGGGGGGCCGGGGGGAGCTGTTTTTT
TRBJ2-7 few TRBD2 TRBV6-2/TRBV6-3 CASSYSAAVGGYEQYF TGTGCCAGCAGTTACTCGGCTGCGGTGGGAGGGTACGAGCAGTACTTC
TRBJ1-3 few - TRBV6-1 CASSEETYSGNTIYF TGTGCCAGCAGTGAAGAAACATACTCTGGAAACACCATATATTTT
TRBJ2-7 once - TRBV7-3 CASSPNGGGEQYF TGTGCCAGCAGCCCCAACGGAGGGGGCGAGCAGTACTTC
TRBJ2-2 medium-sized - TRBV3-1 CASSQVGELFF TGTGCCAGCAGCCAGGTCGGGGAGCTGTTTTTT
TRBJ1-1 - - TRBV18 CASSYGQMNTEAFF TGTGCCAGCTCTTACGGACAGATGAACACTGAAGCTTTCTTT
TRBJ2-7 - - TRBV13 CASSSGAEQYF TGTGCCAGCAGCTCGGGGGCCGAGCAGTACTTC
TRBJ1-1 few TRBD1 TRBV12-3/TRBV12-4 CASSLGTGNTEAFF TGTGCCAGCAGTTTAGGGACAGGGAACACTGAAGCTTTCTTT
TRBJ2-7 - TRBD2 TRBV20-1 CSARVGSGTSYEQYF TGCAGTGCTAGAGTTGGTAGCGGGACTAGCTACGAGCAGTACTTC
TRBJ2-7 - - TRBV20-1 CSPQGGEQYF TGCAGCCCCCAGGGGGGGGAGCAGTACTTC
TRBJ2-1 medium-sized - TRBV7-9 CASSLAEGLELGQFF TGTGCCAGCAGCTTAGCCGAAGGCCTAGAGCTTGGGCAGTTCTTC
TRBJ2-1 - TRBD1 TRBV2 CASSEVQGVNNEQFF TGTGCCAGCAGTGAGGTACAGGGGGTAAACAATGAGCAGTTCTTC
TRBJ1-2 - TRBD1 TRBV4-1 CASSQEDRTYGYTF TGCGCCAGCAGCCAAGAGGACAGGACCTATGGCTACACCTTC
TRBJ1-1 few - TRBV10-3 CAISEGRMNTEAFF TGTGCCATCAGTGAGGGACGGATGAACACTGAAGCTTTCTTT
TRBJ1-5 few - TRBV12-3/TRBV12-4 CASSLSMSNQPQHF TGTGCCAGCAGTTTAAGTATGAGCAATCAGCCCCAGCATTTT
TRBJ1-5 medium-sized - TRBV20-1 CSASGQGGQPQHF TGCAGTGCTAGTGGGCAGGGTGGACAGCCCCAGCATTTT
TRBJ1-1 - - TRBV18 CASSPTGMNTEAFF TGTGCCAGCTCACCGACCGGGATGAACACTGAAGCTTTCTTT
TRBJ2-7 few TRBD1 TRBV6-1 CASSPRPPGQKTEQYF TGTGCCAGCAGCCCCAGGCCCCCGGGACAGAAAACCGAGCAGTACTTC
TRBJ2-1 - - TRBV11-1 CASSLVAGKGYNEQFF TGTGCCAGCAGCTTAGTAGCCGGGAAGGGTTACAATGAGCAGTTCTTC
TRBJ2-7 - - TRBV11-2 CASSRVLLANSYEQYF TGTGCCAGCAGCCGCGTTTTGCTAGCCAACTCCTACGAGCAGTACTTC
TRBJ1-6 - - TRBV11-2 CASRIPGGGYSPLHF TGTGCCAGCAGAATCCCCGGAGGGGGGTATTCACCCCTCCACTTT
TRBJ1-5 - - TRBV20-1 CSAGRRDVSNQPQHF TGCAGTGCTGGTCGCCGGGACGTTAGCAATCAGCCCCAGCATTTT
TRBJ2-3 - TRBD2 TRBV5-1 CASRSHTSGLIPSTDTQYF TGCGCCAGCAGATCGCATACTAGCGGCCTTATCCCATCCACAGATACGCAGTATTTT
TRBJ2-7 - - TRBV7-9 CASSPPRETFYEQYF TGTGCCAGCAGCCCCCCCAGGGAAACATTCTACGAGCAGTACTTC
TRBJ2-1 - TRBD2 TRBV28 CASSSILAGGRVYNEQFF TGTGCCAGCAGTTCTATTCTAGCGGGGGGGCGAGTCTACAATGAGCAGTTCTTC
TRBJ1-4 few - TRBV30 CAFTGPTNEKLFF TGTGCCTTCACAGGGCCTACTAATGAAAAACTGTTTTTT
TRBJ1-1 - - TRBV2 CASDGRGVMNTEAFF TGTGCCAGCGATGGTCGTGGGGTTATGAACACTGAAGCTTTCTTT
TRBJ2-1 few - TRBV29-1 CSVEVGAGSPYNEQFF TGCAGCGTTGAAGTGGGGGCAGGGAGCCCCTACAATGAGCAGTTCTTC
TRBJ2-1 - - TRBV11-2 CASSSIVAGTYIEQFF TGTGCCAGCAGCTCGATAGTAGCAGGTACCTACATTGAGCAGTTCTTC
TRBJ1-1 - - TRBV6-1 CASSEHGSLNTEAFF TGTGCCAGCAGTGAACACGGGTCCCTGAACACTGAAGCTTTCTTT